The rows below give T cell receptor beta chains drawn from one sample of a study of CD8+ T cells in alopecia areata. Libraries were prepared by immunoSEQ multiplex PCR; TCRdb keeps only in-frame clonotypes and omits some of them. Among about 150,000 clones, around 55% were seen once, and the ten largest hold just under 20%. Sequencing used CD8+ T cells sorted from blood, obtained at week 0. These receptors were obtained from a human donor with alopecia areata. Each CDR3 is given with its conserved first and last residue. D genes are given only for firm matches. Clone size is stated in some rows and not others, as once, few, many or a class when expanded.

CDR3nt	CDR3aa	d_gene	v_gene	j_gene	abundance
TGTGCCAGCAGCTTGGGACAGGGCCACGAGCAGTACTTC	CASSLGQGHEQYF	TRBD1	TRBV5-1	TRBJ2-7	few
TGTGCCAGCAGCTTGGATGTCGGGGCACCCCTCCACTTT	CASSLDVGAPLHF	.	TRBV5-5	TRBJ1-6	.
TGTGCCAGCAGCGTAGGGAGGGGTAGCAATCAGCCCCAGCATTTT	CASSVGRGSNQPQHF	.	TRBV9	TRBJ1-5	.
TGTGCCAGCAGTTTATCGGAGGGGGGGCCCAAAGAGCAGTACTTC	CASSLSEGGPKEQYF	.	TRBV27	TRBJ2-7	few
TGTGCCAGCGGAACGAGATCCTACGAGCAGTACTTC	CASGTRSYEQYF	.	TRBV7-6	TRBJ2-7	once
TGTGCCCTAACTATGAACACTGAAGCTTTCTTT	CALTMNTEAFF	.	TRBV30	TRBJ1-1	few
TGTGCCAGCAGCTTGGAGGAGCTGAATGAGCAGTTCTTC	CASSLEELNEQFF	.	TRBV7-2	TRBJ2-1	.
TGTGCCTCGGGGGGGAACTATGGCTACACCTTC	CASGGNYGYTF	.	TRBV7-9	TRBJ1-2	.
TGTGCCACCAGCAGAGATGGGCAGGGCCCCTACAATGAGCAGTTCTTC	CATSRDGQGPYNEQFF	.	TRBV15	TRBJ2-1	.
TGCAGCGTTCGCCGGACACCGAGCTCCTACGAGCAGTACTTC	CSVRRTPSSYEQYF	.	TRBV29-1	TRBJ2-7	.
TGTGCCAGCATCGTGGGGAGGTTGAACACTGAAGCTTTCTTT	CASIVGRLNTEAFF	.	TRBV6-6	TRBJ1-1	.
TGTGCCAGCAGCTTAGCGGGGGAGGGCACTGAAGCTTTCTTT	CASSLAGEGTEAFF	.	TRBV11-2	TRBJ1-1	once
TGTGCCTGGGTGGGGAGCACTGAAGCTTTCTTT	CAWVGSTEAFF	.	TRBV30	TRBJ1-1	few
TGTGCCTGGAACCAGGGGGCCGAGCAGTATTTC	CAWNQGAEQYF	TRBD1	TRBV30	TRBJ2-7	.
TGTGCCAGCACGGGACGAGAAGAGACCCAGTACTTC	CASTGREETQYF	.	TRBV13	TRBJ2-5	few
TGCAGCGGAGCTGGACTAGCGGACACAGATACGCAGTATTTT	CSGAGLADTDTQYF	TRBD2	TRBV29-1	TRBJ2-3	few
TGCGCCAGCAGCCAAGACAGGAGCTCCTACAATGAGCAGTTCTTC	CASSQDRSSYNEQFF	.	TRBV4-3	TRBJ2-1	.
TGCGCCAGCAGGAGCGGTGAGGGGGAGTACAATGAGCAGTTCTTC	CASRSGEGEYNEQFF	.	TRBV5-1	TRBJ2-1	.
TGTGCCTGGAGCGGGGGTCGGGGGAAAACTGAAGCTTTCTTT	CAWSGGRGKTEAFF	.	TRBV30	TRBJ1-1	.
TGTGCCAGCAGCTTAGGAAGGGTCCGTTCGACTGAAGCTTTCTTT	CASSLGRVRSTEAFF	.	TRBV7-2	TRBJ1-1	.
TGTGCCTGGAGTGGCCCGGCGCTAGAGACCCAGTACTTC	CAWSGPALETQYF	.	TRBV30	TRBJ2-5	.
TGTGCCAGCAGCGGCAGCACAGATACGCAGTATTTT	CASSGSTDTQYF	.	TRBV7-9	TRBJ2-3	.
TGTGCCATCAGTCCCCGGTTGGCAGGGGAGAACTATGGCTACACCTTC	CAISPRLAGENYGYTF	.	TRBV10-3	TRBJ1-2	.
TGTGCCAGCAGCTTAGGATCGGGGATCGCCTACGAGCAGTACTTC	CASSLGSGIAYEQYF	.	TRBV7-2	TRBJ2-7	.
TGTGCCTGGAGTACTGGAGTCGAAACTGAAGCTTTCTTT	CAWSTGVETEAFF	.	TRBV30	TRBJ1-1	.
TGCAGCGTTGAAGAAATGACCGGATGGTCCCGGGATACTGAAGCTTTCTTT	CSVEEMTGWSRDTEAFF	.	TRBV29-1	TRBJ1-1	.
TGCAGCGTTGAAATACTTGGGGCCAACGTCCTGACTTTC	CSVEILGANVLTF	.	TRBV29-1	TRBJ2-6	few
TGTGCCAGCAGCTTAGTTATTCGGGGGGGTTACAATGAGCAGTTCTTC	CASSLVIRGGYNEQFF	TRBD2	TRBV11-2	TRBJ2-1	.
TGCGCCAGCAGCTTGGACAGGGCGACTGAAGCTTTCTTT	CASSLDRATEAFF	.	TRBV5-1	TRBJ1-1	.
TGTGCCAGCCCACGGAGGGCAGGATCACCCCTCCACTTT	CASPRRAGSPLHF	.	TRBV2	TRBJ1-6	.
TGTGCCACCCATGTCGGATGGAACACTGAAGCTTTCTTT	CATHVGWNTEAFF	.	TRBV30	TRBJ1-1	few
TGTGCCAGCAGCTTATACGACGAGCAGTACTTC	CASSLYDEQYF	.	TRBV11-2	TRBJ2-7	few
TGCGCCAGCAGGGAGGTCGACACAGATACGCAGTATTTT	CASREVDTDTQYF	.	TRBV10-2	TRBJ2-3	few